A selection of T cell receptor beta chains follows, all from one sample in a study of cytomegalovirus exposure and HLA in healthy donors. Clones were sequenced by immunoSEQ multiplex PCR, and TCRdb holds only the in-frame ones, with some missing. The sample carries roughly 190,000 clones, more than 70% recorded once. The material sequenced was PBMCs. The receptor set was obtained from a young man in good health and CMV-seropositive. CDR3s include the opening cysteine and the closing phenylalanine or tryptophan. A D gene is named only where the DNA matches it firmly. Clone size is stated in some rows and not others, as once, few, many or a class when expanded.

V,size,J,D,DNA,CDR3
TRBV5-4,.,TRBJ1-2,.,TGTGCCAGCAGCCCTGGGGGGGGGACTTATGGCTACACCTTC,CASSPGGGTYGYTF
TRBV6-5,.,TRBJ2-1,.,TGTGCCAGCGATTTAGGAACGGGTGAGCAGTTCTTC,CASDLGTGEQFF
TRBV7-3,.,TRBJ2-3,TRBD2,TGTGCCAGCAGCGCGGGGGTCACAGATACGCAGTATTTT,CASSAGVTDTQYF
TRBV6-5,.,TRBJ2-2,TRBD1,TGTGCCAGCAGTTACTCGGACAGGGCACTCACCGGGGAGCTGTTTTTT,CASSYSDRALTGELFF
TRBV7-3,once,TRBJ2-7,.,TGTGCCAGCAGCTTAACGTTAAGGGGTACCTACGAGCAGTACTTC,CASSLTLRGTYEQYF
TRBV18,.,TRBJ2-2,.,TGTGCCAGCTCCCCTCCGCGGGCGGCATACACCGGGGAGCTGTTTTTT,CASSPPRAAYTGELFF
TRBV19,few,TRBJ1-5,TRBD1,TGTGCCAGTAGTATGAGAGGACAGGGGAGACGAGGTCAGCCCCAGCATTTT,CASSMRGQGRRGQPQHF
TRBV6-5,.,TRBJ2-7,TRBD2,TGTGCCAGCAGTTACTCTCCTAGCGGAGACTTAGGAGAGCAGTACTTC,CASSYSPSGDLGEQYF
TRBV28,.,TRBJ2-7,.,TGTGCCAGCAGTTTATCAGGGGCTCGCTATGTGCAGTACTTC,CASSLSGARYVQYF
TRBV6-5,.,TRBJ2-7,.,TGTGCCAGCAGTTACTCACAGACCTACGAGCAGTACTTC,CASSYSQTYEQYF
TRBV7-8,.,TRBJ2-2,TRBD2,TGTGCCAGCAGCTCACGGGGGACTAGCGGCTCCCTGGAGGCCGGGGAGCTGTTTTTT,CASSSRGTSGSLEAGELFF
TRBV7-9,.,TRBJ2-7,.,TGTGCCAGCAGCTCGGGACTGGATCTAACCTACGAGCAGTACTTC,CASSSGLDLTYEQYF
TRBV4-2,few,TRBJ2-2,.,TGTGCCAGCAGCTTCCCGGGGAGAGAGCTGTTTTTT,CASSFPGRELFF
TRBV7-2,.,TRBJ1-5,.,TGTGCCAGCAGCTTTACGTCCACTCAGGGTGGTAATCAGCCCCAGCATTTT,CASSFTSTQGGNQPQHF
TRBV29-1,.,TRBJ2-1,TRBD1,TGCAGCGTCCGACAGGGATCCTACAATGAGCAGTTCTTC,CSVRQGSYNEQFF
TRBV4-1,once,TRBJ2-1,TRBD2,TGCGCCAGCAGCCCAACAACTTCTAGCGGTTACAATGAGCGGTTCTTC,CASSPTTSSGYNERFF
TRBV27,.,TRBJ2-1,.,TGTGCCAGCAGTTTAGGGAGATACAATGAGCAGTTCTTC,CASSLGRYNEQFF
TRBV7-6,.,TRBJ2-2,TRBD1,TGTGCCAGCAGGTCCCGGGACAGGGGATCCGGGGAGCTGTTTTTT,CASRSRDRGSGELFF
TRBV28,.,TRBJ2-4,TRBD1,TGTGCCAGCAGTCGGACAGGCTATTTAGCCAAAAACATTCAGTACTTC,CASSRTGYLAKNIQYF
TRBV5-5,few,TRBJ2-7,.,TGTGCCAGCAGCTTGGAGGTCAGGGGCTACGAGCAGTACTTC,CASSLEVRGYEQYF
TRBV9,.,TRBJ2-5,TRBD2,TGTGCCAGCAGCGTAATCGGGGGGGAGACCCAGTACTTC,CASSVIGGETQYF
TRBV6-5,.,TRBJ1-1,.,TGTGCCAGCAGTTACTATCCGACAGGCGTGAACACTGAAGCTTTCTTT,CASSYYPTGVNTEAFF
TRBV6-5,.,TRBJ2-3,.,TGTGCCAGCAGCAAAAGCGGTAGCACAGATACGCAGTATTTT,CASSKSGSTDTQYF
TRBV19,.,TRBJ2-6,.,TGTGCCAGTAGTTATAGGGGCTCTGGGGCCAACGTCCTGACTTTC,CASSYRGSGANVLTF
TRBV4-2,.,TRBJ1-1,.,TGTGCCAGCAGCCAAGTCCTCGGGACGGGGGGAGGAACTGAAGCTTTCTTT,CASSQVLGTGGGTEAFF
TRBV21-1,.,TRBJ1-5,.,TGTGCCAGCAGCGGGGCGGGGGGTCGTTCTTGTTATAGCAATCAGCCCCAGCATTTT,CASSGAGGRSCYSNQPQHF
TRBV19,once,TRBJ2-7,.,TGTGCCAGTAGTATACGTCGCGGCGAGCAGTACTTC,CASSIRRGEQYF